The present entry profiles one T cell receptor (beta chain) with its context. Antigen unknown. The PCR had 60 Vbeta and 13 Jbeta primers. Clones were sequenced by immunoSEQ multiplex PCR, and TCRdb holds only the in-frame ones, with some missing. This sample has 95,000 to 150,000 clones; about 71% occur once, and the top ten carry more than 3%. V lost 5 bases and J lost 8; bases outside the gene matches: 12. The CDR3 length is 16 residues. The germline gives CDR1 LNHDA, CDR2 SQIVND (reference sequence). This sample was taken from a study of cytomegalovirus exposure and HLA in healthy donors. Study observations and caveats: In vitro testing confirmed a few CMV-associated chains as specific for CMV antigens.

The TCR comes from a woman between 45 and 65 years old in good health and CMV-seronegative. The chain is built from TRBV19 and TRBJ2-3; 11 bases line up with TRBD2. Sequences were obtained from PBMCs. The CDR3 sequence: CASSFLGTSGNPTQYF. The CDR3 DNA sequence: TGTGCCAGTAGTTTCCTCGGGACTAGCGGCAACCCTACGCAGTATTTT.